The rows below give T cell receptor beta chains drawn from one sample of a study of OX40 agonist ivuxolimab in advanced cancers. Here immunoSEQ multiplex PCR was the method, and the copy in TCRdb shows in-frame clones only, minus some. In the table there are roughly 45,000 clones, over 60% of which are singletons. The sample here was CD4+ or CD8+ T cells sorted from blood, taken in a trial of the OX40 agonist ivuxolimab. The receptors were gathered from an adult with an advanced solid tumor such as melanoma, head and neck, liver or kidney cancer. Each CDR3 is given with its conserved first and last residue. A D gene is named only where the DNA matches it firmly. Some rows have no size entry. The others give once, few or many, or a class for an expanded clone.

TRBV7-6	once	TRBJ1-1	TRBD1	TGTGCCAGCAGCCCAAGACAGGGGCGGAACACTGAAGCTTTCTTT	CASSPRQGRNTEAFF
TRBV5-1	few	TRBJ1-1	NA	TGCGCCAGCAGCTTGGCCCAGAGTCACACTGAAGCTTTCTTT	CASSLAQSHTEAFF
TRBV7-9	once	TRBJ2-1	NA	TGTGCCAGCAGCTTACTAGCGAGCCAACCTAACAATGAGCAGTTCTTC	CASSLLASQPNNEQFF
TRBV7-8	NA	TRBJ1-3	NA	TGTGCCAGCAGCGTACAGGCTTCTGGAAACACCACATATTTT	CASSVQASGNTTYF
TRBV5-1	NA	TRBJ2-1	TRBD2	TGCGCCAGCAGCGGAGCGGGAGGCTCATACAATGAGCAGTTCTTC	CASSGAGGSYNEQFF
TRBV7-9	NA	TRBJ1-6	TRBD1	TGTGCCAGCAGCCTAGGACAGGGGGTAAATTCACCCCTCCACTTT	CASSLGQGVNSPLHF
TRBV5-5	few	TRBJ2-4	NA	TGTGCCAGCAGCCCTGTTGGGGCTACAAACATTCAGTACTTC	CASSPVGATNIQYF
TRBV4-3	NA	TRBJ1-2	NA	TGCGCCAGCAGCCGTACACTACTCTATGGCTACACCTTC	CASSRTLLYGYTF
TRBV7-8	NA	TRBJ1-5	NA	TGTGCCAGCAGCTTAGAGTACTTAGGGGAAATTAGCAATCAGCCCCAGCATTTT	CASSLEYLGEISNQPQHF
TRBV6-5	NA	TRBJ2-1	NA	TGTGCCAGCAGTTATTCCAGCCTATCCTACAATGAGCAGTTCTTC	CASSYSSLSYNEQFF
TRBV9	few	TRBJ2-7	TRBD2	TGTGCCAGCAGCTCCGCCCCAAGCGGGAGCTCCTACGAGCAGTACTTC	CASSSAPSGSSYEQYF
TRBV5-4	NA	TRBJ2-7	NA	TGTGCCAGCAGCTTGGCAGGGTCCCCCTACGAGCAGTACTTC	CASSLAGSPYEQYF
TRBV5-1	few	TRBJ2-5	NA	TGCGCCAGCAGCTTGGGGGCGGACAGAGAAGAGACCCAGTACTTC	CASSLGADREETQYF
TRBV5-1	NA	TRBJ1-1	NA	TGCGCCAGCAGCTTGGGGTACATAGCTTTCTTT	CASSLGYIAFF
TRBV5-6	once	TRBJ2-7	NA	TGTGCCAGCAGCTTCGTACCCGGGACTGGGGCCTACGAGCAGTACTTC	CASSFVPGTGAYEQYF
TRBV7-2	NA	TRBJ2-1	NA	TGTGCCAGCAGCCAAAGACGAGGGACTCCCACGGGAGAGCAGTTCTTC	CASSQRRGTPTGEQFF
TRBV29-1	NA	TRBJ2-7	TRBD1	TGCAGCGTTGCTTCGACGGACAGGGGCTTCTCCTACGAGCAGTACTTC	CSVASTDRGFSYEQYF
TRBV2	NA	TRBJ1-4	TRBD1	TGTGCCAGCAGTGAGCTCGGGGGACAGGGTGGTTCGGGCGAAAAACTGTTTTTT	CASSELGGQGGSGEKLFF
TRBV19	NA	TRBJ2-7	TRBD2	TGTGCCAGTAGTACGGGCGGACTAGCGGGATCCTACGAGCAGTACTTC	CASSTGGLAGSYEQYF
TRBV7-9	NA	TRBJ1-1	NA	TGTGCCAGCAGCTTAATCGTGGGGAACACTGAAGCTTTCTTT	CASSLIVGNTEAFF
TRBV4-2	NA	TRBJ2-7	NA	TGTGCCAGCAGCCAAGATTTGAGCGGGTACTACGAGCAGTACTTC	CASSQDLSGYYEQYF
TRBV5-1	few	TRBJ1-2	NA	TGCGCCAGCAGCTTGGGCAGGGACTATAACTATGGCTACACCTTC	CASSLGRDYNYGYTF
TRBV5-4	NA	TRBJ1-2	NA	TGTGCCAGCAGCTTGCGGCCTAACTATGGCTACACCTTC	CASSLRPNYGYTF
TRBV18	few	TRBJ2-2	NA	TGTGCCAGCTCACCAAACACCGGGGAGCTGTTTTTT	CASSPNTGELFF
TRBV15	few	TRBJ2-5	NA	TGTGCCACCAGCAGAGGCACTCAGGAAGAGACCCAGTACTTC	CATSRGTQEETQYF
TRBV6-6	NA	TRBJ1-2	TRBD1	TGTGCCAGCAGTGGGACAGCTGGTTATGGCTACACCTTC	CASSGTAGYGYTF
TRBV30	NA	TRBJ2-2	TRBD1	TGTGCCTGGAGAGGACAGGGGCTTGGCACCGGGGAGCTGTTTTTT	CAWRGQGLGTGELFF
TRBV4-2	NA	TRBJ1-4	NA	TGTGCCAGCAGCCGGAACGACGGTATGGGGGAAAAACTGTTTTTT	CASSRNDGMGEKLFF
TRBV6-6	NA	TRBJ2-5	NA	TGTGCCAGCAGTTACTCGCTGGGGGTAGGCCAAGAGACCCAGTACTTC	CASSYSLGVGQETQYF
TRBV4-3	NA	TRBJ2-3	NA	TGCGCCAGCAGCCAAGTGTTGGGCACAGATACGCAGTATTTT	CASSQVLGTDTQYF
TRBV6-1	NA	TRBJ2-7	NA	TGTGCCAGCAGTGTTGGGATCCACGAGCAGTGCTTC	CASSVGIHEQCF
TRBV28	NA	TRBJ2-7	NA	TGTGCCAGCAGGCAGGCTAGCCCCTACGAGCAGTACTTC	CASRQASPYEQYF
TRBV15	NA	TRBJ1-5	TRBD1	TGTGCCACCAGCAGAGATGGGACAGGGGTTCAGCCCCAGCATTTT	CATSRDGTGVQPQHF
TRBV19	once	TRBJ1-1	NA	TGTGCCAGTAGTATTAACAATGCGAACACTGAAGCTTTCTTT	CASSINNANTEAFF
TRBV5-4	NA	TRBJ2-7	NA	TGTGCCAGCAGCTCCGGACAGACTAACTCCTACGAGCAGTACTTC	CASSSGQTNSYEQYF
TRBV29-1	few	TRBJ2-7	NA	TGCAGCGTTGGAGGGGCCTCCGAGCAGTACTTC	CSVGGASEQYF
TRBV10-1	NA	TRBJ2-1	TRBD2	TGCGCCAGCAGTACTAGCGGGAACTCCTACAATGAGCAGTTCTTC	CASSTSGNSYNEQFF
TRBV7-6	NA	TRBJ2-7	TRBD1	TGTGCCAGCAGCCTTCGACCGGGACAGGGGATCTACGAGCAGTACTTC	CASSLRPGQGIYEQYF
TRBV5-1	NA	TRBJ1-2	NA	TGCGCCAGCAGCTTTTCATTAACCCGGCTCCGGGGTGGCCACACCTTC	CASSFSLTRLRGGHTF
TRBV29-1	NA	TRBJ1-2	NA	TGCAGCGTTGACTCAACGAGGGTTGGGGGCTATGGCTACACCTTC	CSVDSTRVGGYGYTF
TRBV9	few	TRBJ2-1	NA	TGTGCCAGCAAGGCTAGTATTTCCTATGAGCAGTTCTTC	CASKASISYEQFF
TRBV10-2	NA	TRBJ2-1	TRBD1	TGCGCCAGCAGTGAACAGGGGGCCCTCAATGAGCAGTTCTTC	CASSEQGALNEQFF
TRBV5-1	NA	TRBJ2-4	NA	TGCGCCAGCAGCTTGGTGGCAGGGGAATCCAAAAACATTCAGTACTTC	CASSLVAGESKNIQYF
TRBV10-3	few	TRBJ2-7	TRBD1	TGTGCCATCAGTGGTGGGACAGGGATCTCCGAGCAGTACTTC	CAISGGTGISEQYF
TRBV4-3	NA	TRBJ2-1	NA	TGCGCCAGCAGCCTAGACTCCAACAATGAGCAGTTCTTC	CASSLDSNNEQFF
TRBV10-3	NA	TRBJ2-3	NA	TGTGCCATCAGGGGCACCGGGACTCATAACACAGATACGCAGTATTTT	CAIRGTGTHNTDTQYF
TRBV4-3	NA	TRBJ1-4	NA	TGCGCCAGCACCGTTGGGTGGGCAACTAATGAAAAACTGTTTTTT	CASTVGWATNEKLFF
TRBV18	once	TRBJ2-2	TRBD1	TGTGCCAGCTCCCGACAGGGGAACACCGGGGAGCTGTTTTTT	CASSRQGNTGELFF